This T cell receptor (beta chain) was captured by sequencing in a study of blood T cell repertoires in COVID-19 (dated by TCRdb to about 2020). For the wider study: Samples from collaborators originated in the United States, Italy and Spain and spanned both the acute and convalescent phases of COVID-19. The material from the prospective study consisted of cDNA or gDNA derived from T cells, B-cell-depleted T cells, or PBMCs. Subjects who had been exposed to COVID-19, were actively infected with it, or had recovered from it provided the deeply sampled blood TCRbeta repertoires that made up the dataset. The repertoires were released in a freely available public database intended as a resource for research on the immune response to SARS-CoV-2. The samples were drawn from the first 160 participants of the ongoing ImmuneRACE study and from some 1,300 subjects provided by 6 global collaborators. A de-identified subject ID, COVID-19 status, age in years and sex were almost always included in the sample metadata. HLA class I and class II types, where available, came from metadata supplied by the sample provider rather than from assay-based typing.

Collaborating institutions collected whole blood in K2EDTA tubes following their own protocols. For TCRbeta analysis, collaborator samples were shipped as frozen whole blood, as isolated PBMCs, or as DNA extracted from either sample type. What the work shows at the level of the full study, not this receptor alone: Clinical and demographic metadata were provided uncurated, with the amount varying by source and participant.

The immunoSEQ Assay, a bias-controlled multiplex PCR, was used to amplify TCRbeta CDR3 regions from genomic DNA. As for the original processing: Within the assay, amplification of reference gene primers was used to estimate how many nucleated cells each sample contained. Sequence reads were collapsed and filtered to measure the absolute abundance of every unique TCRbeta CDR3 rearrangement. For each sample, productive Simpson clonality was calculated as the square root of Simpson's diversity index over productive rearrangements. The table was pulled from immuneACCESS by TCRdb, which kept in-frame rearrangements only. Such tables lose some clones; where checked, under half of the loss comes from unresolved V genes, and the rest has no known cause. For V, J and clone size, that table is used; D and trimming come from the DNA. This sample lists about 190,000 clones; 85% to 90% were detected once. The ten largest clonotypes hold about 1.6% of the sample.

V has 4 bases trimmed and J has 1 base trimmed; junction bases matching no gene number 7. The CDR3 goes from the cysteine to the phenylalanine over 17 residues. Solely the CDR3 DNA is kept, with 51 bases framed from the first base. The CDR1 and CDR2 encoded by the germline V gene (reference sequence) are SGHKS and YYEKEE. As regards this clone: This clone's antigen is unknown. One base away there is no much larger clone; base qualities are not given.

The chain is assembled from TRBV5-5 and TRBJ2-3, with 12 bases in between that match TRBD2. This clonotype was obtained from a young man with active or convalescent COVID-19. The material sequenced was peripheral blood. The CDR3 protein sequence reads: CASSGRLAGVRTDTQYF. The sequenced DNA: TGTGCCAGCAGCGGAAGACTAGCGGGAGTACGCACAGATACGCAGTATTTT.